This T cell receptor beta chain was identified in a study of quantifying T cell responses using KT2 cells. Study-level information: RNA was reverse transcribed with TCR alpha and beta constant-region primers. Under optimum conditions, T4 ligation efficiency was estimated at more than 8.5%.

About this clonotype itself: Antigen: not known.

Overall study findings and caveats: Detection of KT2 sequences held at the lowest tested level, about one cell per 100,000 PBMC. KT2 sequence counts showed saturation when very many KT2 cells were spiked in.

Each cDNA got a UMI-containing oligo ligated at its 3' end. First-round PCR used three to five cycles and beta primers RC1.1 and RC1.2 covering TRBC1 and TRBC2. TCRdb used MiXCR to reprocess the UMI-ligation and nested PCR reads, holding one entry per CDR3 protein. Seen here are under 35,000 distinct CDR3 sequences, 7.3% observed once, and the top ten hold 15% to 18%. The germline V gene encodes CDR1 MNHNS and CDR2 SASEGT. This CDR3 spans 16 amino acids. With 3 bases removed from V and 4 bases from J, the gap between germline ends came to 13 bases. The chain recombines TRBV6-1 with TRBJ2-6; no definite D call. This TCR came from a human donor. The sample was PBMCs spiked with cells of the T cell clone KT2. The CDR3 protein is CASSESMGSGANVLTF. The CDR3 DNA is TGTGCCAGCAGTGAGTCTATGGGGTCAGGGGCCAACGTCCTGACTTTC.